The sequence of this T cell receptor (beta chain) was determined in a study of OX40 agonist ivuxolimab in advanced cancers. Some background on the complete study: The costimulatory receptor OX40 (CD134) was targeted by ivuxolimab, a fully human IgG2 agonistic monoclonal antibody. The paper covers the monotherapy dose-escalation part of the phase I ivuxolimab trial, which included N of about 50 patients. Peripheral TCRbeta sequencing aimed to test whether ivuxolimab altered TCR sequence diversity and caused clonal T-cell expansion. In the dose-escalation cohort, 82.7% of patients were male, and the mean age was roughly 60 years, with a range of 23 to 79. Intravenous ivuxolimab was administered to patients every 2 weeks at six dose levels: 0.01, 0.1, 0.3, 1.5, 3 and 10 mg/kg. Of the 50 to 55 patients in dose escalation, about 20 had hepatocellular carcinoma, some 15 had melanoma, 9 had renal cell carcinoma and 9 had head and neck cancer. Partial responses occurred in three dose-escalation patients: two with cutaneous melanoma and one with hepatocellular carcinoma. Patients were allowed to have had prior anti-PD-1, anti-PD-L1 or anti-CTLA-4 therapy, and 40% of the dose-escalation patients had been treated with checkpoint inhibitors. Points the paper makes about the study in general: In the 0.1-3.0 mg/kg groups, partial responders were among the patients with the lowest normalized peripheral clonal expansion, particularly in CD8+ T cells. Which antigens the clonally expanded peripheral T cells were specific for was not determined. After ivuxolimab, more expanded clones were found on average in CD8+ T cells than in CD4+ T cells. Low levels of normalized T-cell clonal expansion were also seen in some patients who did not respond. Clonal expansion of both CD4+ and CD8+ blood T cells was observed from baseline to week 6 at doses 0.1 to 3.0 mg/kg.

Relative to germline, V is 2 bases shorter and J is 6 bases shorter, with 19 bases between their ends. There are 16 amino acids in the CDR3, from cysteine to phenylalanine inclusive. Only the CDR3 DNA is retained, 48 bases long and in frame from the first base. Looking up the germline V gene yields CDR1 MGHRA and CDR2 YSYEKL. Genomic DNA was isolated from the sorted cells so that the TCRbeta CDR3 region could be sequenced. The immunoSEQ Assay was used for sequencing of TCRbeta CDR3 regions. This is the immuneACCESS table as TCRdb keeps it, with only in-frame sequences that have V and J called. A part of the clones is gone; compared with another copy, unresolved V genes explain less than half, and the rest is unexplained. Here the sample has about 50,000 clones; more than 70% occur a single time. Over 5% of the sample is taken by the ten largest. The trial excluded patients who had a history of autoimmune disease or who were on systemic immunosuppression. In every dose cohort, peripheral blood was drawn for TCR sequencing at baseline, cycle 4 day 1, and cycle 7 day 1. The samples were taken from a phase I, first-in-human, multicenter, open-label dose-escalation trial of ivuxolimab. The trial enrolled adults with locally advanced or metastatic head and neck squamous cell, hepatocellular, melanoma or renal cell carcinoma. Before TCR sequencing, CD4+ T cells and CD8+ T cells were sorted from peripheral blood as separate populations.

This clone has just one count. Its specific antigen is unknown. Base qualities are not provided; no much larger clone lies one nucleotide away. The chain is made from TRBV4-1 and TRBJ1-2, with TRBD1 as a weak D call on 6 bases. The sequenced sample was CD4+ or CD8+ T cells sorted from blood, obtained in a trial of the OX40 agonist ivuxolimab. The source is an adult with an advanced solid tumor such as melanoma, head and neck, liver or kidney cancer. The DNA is TGCGCCAGCAGCCAACTCTCAAGCGGGGGCTTAGATGGCTACACCTTC. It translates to CASSQLSSGGLDGYTF.